Below are 27 T cell receptor beta chains sequenced from a single sample in a study of blood T cells in healthy people across ages. Alongside a J-beta primer mix, a sample-barcoded 5' primer served in a second PCR lasting roughly 6 to 11 cycles. TCRdb re-derived calls from the 5' RACE reads in MiXCR, one entry per CDR3 protein. Here the sample spans over a million distinct CDR3 sequences, approximately 59% being singletons. Material for sequencing was blood. These TCRs come from a man aged 18 to 35 in good health.

The chain is built from TRBV4-1 and TRBJ2-5, with 7 bases aligning to TRBD2. This CDR3 is 16 amino acids long. Germline-derived CDR1 and CDR2 are MGHRA and YSYEKL. J was trimmed by 4 bases and V by 2 bases; bases with no gene match: 10. CDR3 residues: CASSQTTGGVVETQYF. DNA of the CDR3: TGCGCCAGCAGCCAAACGACGGGGGGAGTGGTAGAGACCCAGTACTTC.

The chain carries TRBV12-3 or TRBV12-4 and TRBJ1-1; no firm D call. Deletions cut 5 bases from V and 6 bases from J, with 13 bases between. The CDR3 has 13 residues. CDR3 residues: CASSQDGSPEAFF. In nucleotides, the CDR3 is TGTGCCAGCAGTCAGGACGGCAGTCCTGAAGCTTTCTTT.

The rearrangement joins TRBV2 to TRBJ2-1, with D perhaps being TRBD1 or TRBD2 (6 bases each). The CDR3 runs to 18 residues. Between the trimmed V and J ends, which lost 5 bases and 1 base, there was a span of 21 bases. Germline values: CDR1 SNHLY, CDR2 FYNNEI. The CDR3 loop is CASSPNLGGQGSYNEQFF. CDR3 bases: TGTGCCAGCAGTCCCAATCTGGGGGGCCAAGGTTCCTACAATGAGCAGTTCTTC. The full variable domain, its missing parts supplied by reference TRBV2 and TRBJ2-1, is EPEVTQTPSHQVTQMGQEVILRCVPISNHLYFYWYRQILGQKVEFLVSFYNNEISEKSEIFDDQFSVERPDGSNFTLKIRSTKLEDSAMYFCASSPNLGGQGSYNEQFFGPGTRLTVL.

The rearrangement joins TRBV20-1 to TRBJ2-3, with 12 positions matching TRBD2. The CDR3 spans 15 residues. Germline values: CDR1 DFQATT, CDR2 SNEGSKA (reference sequence). V gave up 7 bases and J gave up 6 bases; unmatched junction bases: 11. CDR3 bases: TGCAGTGACCCTACGCCTAGCGGGAGGGGGGATACGCAGTATTTT. Protein product: CSDPTPSGRGDTQYF.

The chain couples TRBV13 to TRBJ1-4; D not resolved. Trimming took off 0 bases at V and 7 bases at J, with 9 bases between the two ends. This CDR3 has 14 amino acids. Germline V gene data show CDR1 as PRHDT and CDR2 as FYEKMQ (reference sequence). CDR3 nucleotides: TGTGCCAGCAGCTTAGGATTACTAAGTGAAAAACTGTTTTTT. Translation gives CASSLGLLSEKLFF.

The CDR3 here is CASSPPGQGIDGYTF. CDR3 bases: TGTGCCAGCAGTCCACCGGGACAGGGAATCGATGGCTACACCTTC. This chain links TRBV12-3 or TRBV12-4 with TRBJ1-2, with TRBD1 matching over 9 bases. Unmatched junction bases numbered 10, after V lost 5 bases and J lost 6 bases. This CDR3 has 15 residues.

This clonotype was counted between two and nine times. This rearrangement joins TRBV10-3 to TRBJ2-7; the D is unclear. Germline V CDR1 and CDR2: ENHRY, SYGVKD. V was pared by 10 bases and J by 0 bases, with 10 bases between. The CDR3 sequence is 12 residues long. CDR3 region: CATRSSSYEQYF. DNA of the CDR3: TGTGCCACCCGTAGCAGCTCCTACGAGCAGTACTTC.

CDR3 bases: TGTGCCAGCAGCATGAGGGGGGGAGAGACCCAGTACTTC. Residues: CASSMRGGETQYF. V gene TRBV7-9 combines with J gene TRBJ2-7, with D maybe TRBD2 (7 bases). TRBJ2-5 matches the DNA end more closely, so the J call is doubtful. This CDR3 contains 13 residues. In germline, CDR1 is SEHNR, CDR2 FQNEAQ (reference sequence).

The chain recombines TRBV20-1 with TRBJ2-3; perhaps TRBD2 as D (6 bases). Trimming took off 6 bases at V and 5 bases at J, with 21 bases between the two ends. Per the germline V gene, CDR1 is DFQATT and CDR2 is SNEGSKA (reference sequence). This CDR3 contains 15 residues. This CDR3 is CSATGLSIPGDTQYF. The CDR3 nucleotides are TGCAGTGCCACGGGACTCTCGATCCCCGGAGATACGCAGTATTTT.

The chain employs TRBV28 and TRBJ2-3; 9 bases fit TRBD1. CDR3 length: 15 amino acids. The junction had 7 bases not matched to a gene; V was cut back by 6 bases and J by 3 bases. CDR1 is MDHEN, CDR2 SYDVKM, per germline. The CDR3 sequence: CASRVRDRATDTQYF. The CDR3 DNA is TGTGCCAGCAGAGTCCGGGACAGGGCAACAGATACGCAGTATTTT.

Here the CDR3 reads CASNWGGETQYF. For the CDR3, the DNA is TGTGCCAGCAATTGGGGCGGCGAGACCCAGTACTTC. J is TRBJ2-7 and V is TRBV2; maybe TRBD1 (5 bases). Matching the DNA end better, TRBJ2-5 makes the J call doubtful. Germline lookup yields CDR1 SNHLY and CDR2 FYNNEI. The CDR3 loop spans 12 amino acids.

The rearrangement links TRBV6-2 or TRBV6-3 to TRBJ2-2; D possibly corresponds to TRBD2 (7 bases). The CDR3 runs to 15 residues. The germline V gene has CDR1 MNHEY and CDR2 SVGEGT. V was cut by 2 bases and J by 3 bases, with 10 bases left in between. This CDR3 reads CASSYGGAYTGELFF. The CDR3 region has the DNA TGTGCCAGCAGTTACGGGGGGGCCTACACCGGGGAGCTGTTTTTT.

This clonotype came up a few times. The genes are TRBV5-1 and TRBJ2-7; D is perhaps TRBD1 or TRBD2 (5 bases each). This CDR3 is built from 15 residues. V dropped 6 bases and J dropped 0 bases, with 16 bases sitting between them. The germline CDR1 and CDR2 sequences are SGHRS and YFSETQ. The CDR3: CASTRAGTNSYEQYF. CDR3 in DNA: TGCGCCAGCACTAGGGCCGGGACGAACTCCTACGAGCAGTACTTC.

The V gene is TRBV24-1, the J gene TRBJ2-3; 10 nucleotides match TRBD2. Germline V gives CDR1 KGHDR, CDR2 SFDVKD. This CDR3 has 16 residues. J lost 9 bases, V lost 5 bases, and 13 bases had no gene match. The CDR3 DNA is TGTGCCACCAGTGCTGCGAGCGGGAGGGTCCAAGGGACGCAGTATTTT. Translated, it gives CATSAASGRVQGTQYF.

The V gene is TRBV20-1, the J gene TRBJ2-1; weak D call: TRBD2 (6 bases). The CDR3 is 14 residues long. V lost 6 bases and J lost 10, with 22 bases in between. CDR1 is DFQATT, CDR2 SNEGSKA, per germline (reference sequence). CDR3 region: CSAEGRGRGYEQFF. The CDR3 bases are TGCAGTGCGGAGGGGAGAGGAAGGGGCTACGAGCAGTTCTTC.

The chain is built from TRBV6-6 and TRBJ1-1; D uncertain. Germline loops: CDR1 MNHNY, CDR2 SVGAGI (reference sequence). V was pared by 8 bases and J by 7 bases, with 11 bases between. CDR3 length equals 11 residues. The CDR3 spells CASRQDGEAFF. The CDR3 DNA sequence: TGTGCCAGCCGGCAGGATGGTGAAGCTTTCTTT.

The rearrangement links TRBV7-2 to TRBJ2-1, with 11 bases fitting TRBD2. Germline values: CDR1 SGHTA, CDR2 FQGNSA. The CDR3 runs to 16 residues. The trim removed 5 bases at V and 4 bases at J, leaving 7 bases unmatched. The CDR3 DNA reads as TGTGCCAGCAGCCCGGCTAGCGGGGGGATATACAATGAGCAGTTCTTC. Amino acids: CASSPASGGIYNEQFF. The full variable domain, rest sourced from reference TRBV7-2 and TRBJ2-1, is GAGVSQSPSNKVTEKGKDVELRCDPISGHTALYWYRQSLGQGLEFLIYFQGNSAPDKSGLPSDRFSAERTGGSVSTLTIQRTQQEDSAVYLCASSPASGGIYNEQFFGPGTRLTVL.

The rearrangement links TRBV20-1 to TRBJ2-7; TRBD1 or TRBD2 may be the D gene (5 bases each). Deletions cut 2 bases from V and 2 bases from J, with 10 bases between. Germline CDR1 DFQATT, CDR2 SNEGSKA (reference sequence). The CDR3 has 13 residues. The CDR3 sequence: CSARQGRTYEQYF. For the CDR3, the DNA is TGCAGTGCTAGACAGGGACGAACCTACGAGCAGTACTTC.

The V call is TRBV29-1, the J call TRBJ1-5, with 9 positions matching TRBD1. The CDR3 has 15 residues. Trimming removed 0 bases from V and 3 bases from J; junction bases left unmatched: 3. CDR1 is SQVTM and CDR2 is ANQGSEA in the germline V gene. The CDR3 DNA follows: TGCAGCGTTGAAGAGGGACAGGGCCTCAATCAGCCCCAGCATTTT. It specifies CSVEEGQGLNQPQHF.

The chain carries TRBV11-2 and TRBJ2-7; D is unresolved. V was pared by 8 bases and J by 6 bases, with 11 bases between. The CDR3 extends over 11 amino acids. Per the germline V gene, CDR1 is SGHAT and CDR2 is FQNNGV. The CDR3 sequence is CASGPHSEQYF. The CDR3 coding sequence is TGTGCCAGCGGCCCTCATAGCGAGCAGTACTTC.

The rearrangement uses TRBV5-1 and TRBJ2-5, with TRBD2 as a possible D gene (6 bases). The germline V and J ends were trimmed by 4 bases and 1 base, with 14 bases remaining between them. Germline CDR1 and CDR2: SGHRS and YFSETQ. This CDR3 contains 15 residues. CDR3 in DNA: TGCGCCAGCAGCCCTGGGGGGAACCTCCAAGAGACCCAGTACTTC. Its translation is CASSPGGNLQETQYF. The full variable domain, rest sourced from reference TRBV5-1 and TRBJ2-5, is KAGVTQTPRYLIKTRGQQVTLSCSPISGHRSVSWYQQTPGQGLQFLFEYFSETQRNKGNFPGRFSGRQFSNSRSEMNVSTLELGDSALYLCASSPGGNLQETQYFGPGTRLLVL.

V is TRBV27 and J is TRBJ2-1, with 7 positions matching TRBD2. There are 15 residues in the CDR3. Germline V gene lookup returns CDR1 MNHEY and CDR2 SMNVEV (reference sequence). The ends lost 8 bases at V and 2 bases at J; junction bases unmatched: 9. CDR3 loop: CASGPRGEAYNEQFF. The CDR3 bases are TGTGCCAGCGGGCCCCGGGGGGAGGCCTACAATGAGCAGTTCTTC.

With respect to this clonotype: Relative to the germline gene, one junction end is altered; a read error may explain this. This chain uses TRBV5-1 with TRBJ2-1, with D tentatively TRBD1 or TRBD2 (6 bases each). The CDR3 spans 15 residues. Per germline, CDR1 SGHRS and CDR2 YFSETQ. Written as DNA, the CDR3 is TGCGTCAGCAGCCCAGGGGACTGGGGAAGGGATGAGCAGTTCTTC. It is translated as CVSSPGDWGRDEQFF.

The CDR3 sequence: CASSARSGGITDTQYF. CDR3 in DNA: TGTGCCAGCAGCGCCCGTAGCGGGGGAATCACAGATACGCAGTATTTT. This chain uses TRBV7-9 with TRBJ2-3; the match to TRBD2 covers 9 bases. CDR3 size: 16 residues. Germline V gives CDR1 SEHNR, CDR2 FQNEAQ (reference sequence). The V gene end was trimmed by 5 bases and the J gene end by 2 bases; junction bases not matched to a gene: 8.

The V and J genes are TRBV12-3 or TRBV12-4 and TRBJ1-2; the D is unclear. V was shortened by 3 bases and J by 8 bases, with 13 bases between the two germline ends. This CDR3 has 13 residues. CDR3: CASSLRQDQGYTF. The CDR3 nucleotides are TGTGCCAGCAGTTTGCGGCAGGATCAAGGCTACACCTTC.

The chain carries TRBV7-2 and TRBJ2-3; possibly TRBD2 for D (6 bases). The V gene lost 2 bases and the J gene lost 2 bases, with 11 bases spanning the gap. From germline, CDR1 is SGHTA and CDR2 FQGNSA. The CDR3 consists of 15 residues. CDR3 DNA: TGTGCCAGCAGCTTAAGGACGGGGGTCACAGATACGCAGTATTTT. Amino acids: CASSLRTGVTDTQYF.

This clonotype was seen only a few times. The chain is built from TRBV6-6 and TRBJ1-2; no reliable D call. Trimming pared 8 bases from V and 5 bases from J, leaving 6 bases between. The CDR3 is 10 amino acids. CDR1 is MNHNY, CDR2 SVGAGI, per germline (reference sequence). The CDR3 nucleotides read TGTGCCAGCGGGCCATATGGCTACACCTTC. It encodes CASGPYGYTF.